This T cell receptor (beta chain) is drawn from a study of shared clonotypes between healthy human individuals. Comments on this clone: Its antigen is not known.

V shed 7 bases, J shed 3 bases, and the junction held 6 bases outside the gene matches. The V gene's germline CDR1 is MNHEY and CDR2 SVGAGI. The CDR3 sequence is 13 residues long. Whole-study findings and limits: Roughly 4.6% of naive CD4 clonotypes were common to several donors. Larger estimated richness was generally recorded for naive subsets relative to memory subsets.

In the source study's methods: ImmunoSEQ yielded junction-only sequences lacking quality scores, so filtering differed. TCRdb keeps only in-frame clones here, not all; method: immunoSEQ multiplex PCR. V and J calls and clone size are those listed in that table; D and trimming were worked out from the DNA. The table shows some 550,000 clones, with approximately 97% occurring only once. The source material was naive CD4+ T cells sorted from blood. Noted subset: CD45RA+ positively selected. This TCR derives from a young woman in good health. This sequence joins TRBV6-5 and TRBJ2-7; 7 bases align to TRBD2. DNA of the CDR3: TGTGCCAGCAAGGGAGGGAGGGACTACGAGCAGTACTTC. It specifies CASKGGRDYEQYF.